The T cell receptor (beta chain) described here comes from a study of cytomegalovirus exposure and HLA in healthy donors. The wider study: Drawn from HLA-typed donors, some 80 million unique TCRs were held in an early data release. Findings and limits, study-wide: When a later analysis compared HLA-associated TCR beta chains with equally common others, the HLA-associated chains turned out to be more clonally expanded and to have lower generation probabilities. The availability of immune exposure information extended only to CMV serostatus.

Germline CDR1 LGHNA, CDR2 YSLEER. The V gene end was trimmed by 1 base and the J gene end by 3 bases; junction bases not matched to a gene: 5. The CDR3 is made up of 15 amino acids. Regarding this clone: The target antigen is unknown.

Samples came from healthy bone marrow donors. The PCR was carried out with 60 Vbeta primers and 13 Jbeta primers. Clones were read by immunoSEQ multiplex PCR, and TCRdb kept only the in-frame ones, dropping some. The table lists 96,000 or so clones, with 5.5% in the top ten. This TCR was recovered from a girl between 5 and 17 years old in good health and CMV-seropositive. Sequencing was performed on PBMCs. The genes are TRBV4-3 and TRBJ1-2; 7 nucleotides agree with TRBD1. CDR3 sequence: CASSQVAGGDYGYTF. The CDR3 DNA is TGCGCCAGCAGCCAAGTGGCAGGGGGTGACTATGGCTACACCTTC.